The clone carrying this T cell receptor beta chain is labeled medium-sized. Antigen specificity is unknown. Tregs were sorted as CD4+CD25+CD127-/low cells. Study-wide points: The TCR gene usage of tumor memory CD4+ T cells clustered together with blood and lymph node memory CD4+ cells and with lymph node naive CD4+ cells. The larger cohort examined one V-J beta rearrangement, not whole repertoires. Tumor Tregs overlapped most with tumor, then blood, naive CD4+ cells.

Full-length variable regions came from constant-region reverse primers plus semi-nested Nested Universal Primer A PCR. TCRdb independently ran MiXCR on the 5' RACE reads; one entry per CDR3 protein. Counted here are 30,000 or so distinct CDR3 sequences, 25% to 30% occurring once; the ten biggest clones make up approximately 2.2%. Trimming removed 2 bases from V and 2 bases from J, with 12 bases in between. The CDR3 consists of 15 residues. The J gene is TRBJ1-2, the V gene TRBV12-3 or TRBV12-4; D call uncertain. Sequences were obtained from tumor-infiltrating Tregs sorted from the breast tumor. The TCR sequence derives from a female donor with breast cancer. CDR3 sequence: CASSLFPGGNYGYTF. In DNA, the CDR3 is TGTGCCAGCAGTTTATTTCCAGGAGGAAACTATGGCTACACCTTC.